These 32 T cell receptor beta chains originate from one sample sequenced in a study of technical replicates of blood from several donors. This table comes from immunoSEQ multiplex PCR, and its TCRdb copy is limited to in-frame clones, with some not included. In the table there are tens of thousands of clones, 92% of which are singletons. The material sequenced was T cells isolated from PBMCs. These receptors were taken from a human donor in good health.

The CDR3 coding sequence is TGTGCCAGCAGCGATACCCCCCTCGGGTCGGACGAGCAGTACTTC. This translates into CASSDTPLGSDEQYF. V gene TRBV13 combines with J gene TRBJ2-7; D not resolved. V lost 5 bases, J lost 5 bases, and 19 bases lay in between. This CDR3 contains 15 residues. The germline CDR1 and CDR2 sequences are PRHDT and FYEKMQ (reference sequence).

The chain's CDR3 is CASSLSQGRDYGYTF. The CDR3 region has the DNA TGTGCCAGCAGCTTATCTCAGGGGAGGGACTATGGCTACACCTTC. The V call is TRBV5-4, the J call TRBJ1-2, with D perhaps matching TRBD1 (6 bases). Deletions cut 2 bases from V and 3 bases from J, with 14 bases between. CDR3 length: 15 residues. Germline CDR1 and CDR2: SGHNT and YYREEE (reference sequence).

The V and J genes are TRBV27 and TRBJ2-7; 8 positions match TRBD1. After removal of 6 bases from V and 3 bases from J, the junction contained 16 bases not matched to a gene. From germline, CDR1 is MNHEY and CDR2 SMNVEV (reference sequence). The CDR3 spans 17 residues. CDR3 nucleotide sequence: TGTGCCAGCAGCACACTACTCTCGGGACAGGCAAACTACGAGCAGTACTTC. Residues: CASSTLLSGQANYEQYF.

CDR3: CASSFPGDNSPLHF. The CDR3 nucleotides are TGTGCCAGCAGTTTCCCAGGGGATAATTCACCCCTCCACTTT. V usage is TRBV27 and J usage is TRBJ1-6, with D possibly being TRBD1 (6 bases). This CDR3 region has 14 residues. Trimming removed 3 bases at V and 5 bases at J, with 8 bases between. Germline V gene sequence: CDR1 MNHEY, CDR2 SMNVEV (reference sequence).

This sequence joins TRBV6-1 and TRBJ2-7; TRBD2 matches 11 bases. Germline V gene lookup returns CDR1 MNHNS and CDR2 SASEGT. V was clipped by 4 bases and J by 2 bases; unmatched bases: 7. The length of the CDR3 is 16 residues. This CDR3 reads CASSATSGGRAYEQYF. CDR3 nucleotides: TGTGCCAGCAGTGCCACTAGCGGGGGAAGAGCCTACGAGCAGTACTTC.

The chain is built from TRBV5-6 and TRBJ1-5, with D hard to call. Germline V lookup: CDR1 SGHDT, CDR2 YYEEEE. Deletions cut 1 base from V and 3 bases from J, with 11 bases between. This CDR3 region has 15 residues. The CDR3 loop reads CASSLSGFVNQPQHF. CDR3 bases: TGTGCCAGCAGCTTGTCGGGTTTCGTCAATCAGCCCCAGCATTTT.

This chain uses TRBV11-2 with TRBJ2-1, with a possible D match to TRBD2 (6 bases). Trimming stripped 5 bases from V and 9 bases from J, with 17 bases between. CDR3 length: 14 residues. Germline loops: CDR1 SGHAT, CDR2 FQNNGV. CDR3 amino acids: CASSRGTPGTEQFF. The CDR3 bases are TGTGCCAGCAGCCGCGGGACCCCGGGCACTGAGCAGTTCTTC.

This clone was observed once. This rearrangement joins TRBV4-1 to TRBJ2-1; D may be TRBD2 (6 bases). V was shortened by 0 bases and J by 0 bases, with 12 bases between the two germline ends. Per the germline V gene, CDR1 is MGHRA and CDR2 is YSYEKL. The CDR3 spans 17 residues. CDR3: CASSQDSSASSYNEQFF. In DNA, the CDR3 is TGCGCCAGCAGCCAAGACTCTAGCGCTAGCTCCTACAATGAGCAGTTCTTC.

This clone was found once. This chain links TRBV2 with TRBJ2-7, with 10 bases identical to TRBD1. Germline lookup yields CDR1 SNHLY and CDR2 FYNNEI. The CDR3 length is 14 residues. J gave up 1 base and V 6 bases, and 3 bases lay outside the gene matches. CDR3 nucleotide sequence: TGTGCCAGCAGCGGACAGGGGGTATCCTACGAGCAGTACTTC. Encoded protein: CASSGQGVSYEQYF.

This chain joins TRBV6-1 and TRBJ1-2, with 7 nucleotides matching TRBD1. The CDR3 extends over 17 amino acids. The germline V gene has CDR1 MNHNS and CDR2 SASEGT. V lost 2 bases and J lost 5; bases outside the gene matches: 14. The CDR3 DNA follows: TGTGCCAGCAGTGAACGAACTGCGGGGGGACAGATATATGGCTACACCTTC. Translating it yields CASSERTAGGQIYGYTF.

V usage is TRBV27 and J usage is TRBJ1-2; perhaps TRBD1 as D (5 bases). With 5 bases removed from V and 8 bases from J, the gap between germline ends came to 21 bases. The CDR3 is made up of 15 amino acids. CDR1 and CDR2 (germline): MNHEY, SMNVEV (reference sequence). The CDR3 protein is CASSLTSLQGGGYTF. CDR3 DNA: TGTGCCAGCAGTCTCACGTCCCTCCAGGGTGGAGGCTACACCTTC.

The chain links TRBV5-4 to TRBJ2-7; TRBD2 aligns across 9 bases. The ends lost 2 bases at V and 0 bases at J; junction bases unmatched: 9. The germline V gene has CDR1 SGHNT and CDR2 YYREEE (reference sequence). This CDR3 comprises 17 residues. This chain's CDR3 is CASSFTSGPRHSYEQYF. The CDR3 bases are TGTGCCAGCAGCTTCACTAGCGGGCCCCGACACTCCTACGAGCAGTACTTC.

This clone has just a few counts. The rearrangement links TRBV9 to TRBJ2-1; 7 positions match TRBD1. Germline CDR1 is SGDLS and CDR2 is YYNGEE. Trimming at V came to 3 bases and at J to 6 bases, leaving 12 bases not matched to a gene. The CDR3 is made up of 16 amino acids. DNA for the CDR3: TGTGCCAGCAGCGCCTCTACAGGGGCCCTCAGCAATGAGCAGTTCTTC. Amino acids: CASSASTGALSNEQFF.

This chain's CDR3 is CASRGTGGGGEKLFF. The DNA for the CDR3 is TGTGCCAGCAGGGGGACAGGGGGCGGGGGTGAAAAACTGTTTTTT. This chain joins TRBV6-4 and TRBJ1-4, with 12 bases lining up with TRBD1. CDR3 length: 15 amino acids. From germline, CDR1 is MRHNA and CDR2 SNTAGT. V lost 6 bases to trimming and J lost 7 bases; unmatched junction nucleotides: 6.

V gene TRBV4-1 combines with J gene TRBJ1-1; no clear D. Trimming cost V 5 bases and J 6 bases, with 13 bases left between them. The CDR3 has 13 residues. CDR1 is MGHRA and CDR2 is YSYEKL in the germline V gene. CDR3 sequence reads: CASSSHMVAEAFF. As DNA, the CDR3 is TGCGCCAGCAGCTCGCATATGGTAGCTGAAGCTTTCTTT.

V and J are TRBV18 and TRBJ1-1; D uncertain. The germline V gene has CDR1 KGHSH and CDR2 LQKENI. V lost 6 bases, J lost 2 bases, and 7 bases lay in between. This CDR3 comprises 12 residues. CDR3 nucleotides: TGTGCCAGCTCCATGACAAACACTGAAGCTTTCTTT. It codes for CASSMTNTEAFF.

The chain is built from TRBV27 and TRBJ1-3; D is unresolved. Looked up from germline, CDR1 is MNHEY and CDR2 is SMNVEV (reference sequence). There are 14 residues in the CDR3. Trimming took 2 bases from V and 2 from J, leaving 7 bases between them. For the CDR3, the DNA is TGTGCCAGCAGTTTAGCAGTAACTGGAAACACCATATATTTT. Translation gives CASSLAVTGNTIYF.

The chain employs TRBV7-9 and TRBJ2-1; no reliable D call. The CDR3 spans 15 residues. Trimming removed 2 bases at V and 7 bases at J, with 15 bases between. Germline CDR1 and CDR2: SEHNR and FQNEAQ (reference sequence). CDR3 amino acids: CASSLTTLGANEQFF. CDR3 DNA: TGTGCCAGCAGCTTAACTACCCTAGGAGCAAATGAGCAGTTCTTC.

The CDR3 loop is CAISESGTGPQHF. The CDR3 DNA reads as TGTGCCATCAGTGAGTCAGGAACGGGGCCCCAGCATTTT. V and J are TRBV10-3 and TRBJ1-5; D is unclear. Germline CDR1 is ENHRY and CDR2 is SYGVKD. V was pared by 0 bases and J by 9 bases, with 9 bases between. The CDR3 totals 13 residues.

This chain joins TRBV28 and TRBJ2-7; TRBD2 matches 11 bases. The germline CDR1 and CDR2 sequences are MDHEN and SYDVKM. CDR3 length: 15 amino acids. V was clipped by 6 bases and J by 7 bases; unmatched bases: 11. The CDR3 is CASRLLAGGRMEQYF. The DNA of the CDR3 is TGTGCCAGCAGGCTCTTAGCGGGGGGGCGAATGGAGCAGTACTTC.

The CDR3 sequence is CASSPGQGLQPQHF. CDR3 nucleotide sequence: TGCGCCAGCAGCCCGGGACAGGGTTTGCAGCCCCAGCATTTT. V gene TRBV5-1 combines with J gene TRBJ1-5; 9 bases line up with TRBD1. There are 14 residues in the CDR3. Germline CDR1 SGHRS, CDR2 YFSETQ. Trimming at V came to 4 bases and at J to 7 bases, leaving 6 bases not matched to a gene.

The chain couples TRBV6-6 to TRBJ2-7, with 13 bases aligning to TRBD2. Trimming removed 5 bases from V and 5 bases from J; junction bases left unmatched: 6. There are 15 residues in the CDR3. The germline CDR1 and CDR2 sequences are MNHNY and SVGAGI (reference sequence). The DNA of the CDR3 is TGTGCCAGCAGTCCAGGACTAGCGGGAGTCCACGAGCAGTACTTC. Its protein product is CASSPGLAGVHEQYF.

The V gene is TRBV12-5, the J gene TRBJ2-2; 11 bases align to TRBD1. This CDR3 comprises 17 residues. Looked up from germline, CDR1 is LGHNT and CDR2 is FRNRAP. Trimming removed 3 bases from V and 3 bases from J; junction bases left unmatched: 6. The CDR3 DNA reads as TGTGCTAGTGGTTTCTTACCGGGACAGGGGGACACCGGGGAGCTGTTTTTT. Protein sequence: CASGFLPGQGDTGELFF.

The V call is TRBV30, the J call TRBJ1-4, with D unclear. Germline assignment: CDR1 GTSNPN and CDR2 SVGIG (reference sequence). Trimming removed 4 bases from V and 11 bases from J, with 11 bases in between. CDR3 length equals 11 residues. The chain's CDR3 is CAWTAGAKLFF. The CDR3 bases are TGTGCCTGGACGGCAGGCGCCAAACTGTTTTTT.

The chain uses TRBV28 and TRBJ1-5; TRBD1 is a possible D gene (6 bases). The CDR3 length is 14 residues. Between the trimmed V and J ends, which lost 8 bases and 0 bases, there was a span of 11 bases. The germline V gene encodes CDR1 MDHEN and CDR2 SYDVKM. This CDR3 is CASVRTVSNQPQHF. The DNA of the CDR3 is TGTGCCAGCGTACGGACAGTTAGCAATCAGCCCCAGCATTTT.

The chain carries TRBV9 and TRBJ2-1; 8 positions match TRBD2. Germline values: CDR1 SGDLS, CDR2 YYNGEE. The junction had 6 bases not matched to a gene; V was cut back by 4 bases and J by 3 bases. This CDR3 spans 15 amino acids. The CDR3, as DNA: TGTGCCAGCAGCCTGAGCGGGGGCAACTACAATGAGCAGTTCTTC. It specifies CASSLSGGNYNEQFF.

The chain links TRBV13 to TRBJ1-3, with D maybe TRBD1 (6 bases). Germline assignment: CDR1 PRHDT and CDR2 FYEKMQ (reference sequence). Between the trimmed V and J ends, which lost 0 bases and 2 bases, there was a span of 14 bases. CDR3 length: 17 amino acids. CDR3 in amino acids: CASSLGAGAFTGNTIYF. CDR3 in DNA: TGTGCCAGCAGCTTAGGGGCAGGGGCCTTCACTGGAAACACCATATATTTT.

The CDR3 DNA follows: TGTGCCAGCAGTAGCGGGACTAGCGAGTACAATGAGCAGTTCTTC. Translation: CASSSGTSEYNEQFF. This sequence joins TRBV25-1 and TRBJ2-1; 10 bases are a match to TRBD2. Germline V lookup: CDR1 MGHDK, CDR2 SYGVNS. V gave up 5 bases and J gave up 4 bases; unmatched junction bases: 5. This CDR3 has 15 residues.

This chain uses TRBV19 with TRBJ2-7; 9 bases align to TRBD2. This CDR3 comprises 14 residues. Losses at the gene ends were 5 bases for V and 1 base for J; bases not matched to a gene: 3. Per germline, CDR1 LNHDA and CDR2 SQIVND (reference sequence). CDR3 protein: CASSAAGGSYEQYF. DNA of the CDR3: TGTGCCAGTAGTGCAGCGGGAGGATCCTACGAGCAGTACTTC.

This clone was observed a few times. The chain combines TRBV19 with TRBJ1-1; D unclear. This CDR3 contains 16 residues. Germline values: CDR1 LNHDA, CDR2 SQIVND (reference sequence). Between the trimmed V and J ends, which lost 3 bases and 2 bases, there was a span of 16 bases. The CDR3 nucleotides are TGTGCCAGTAGTATTGACTACGGCTCCGCCAACACTGAAGCTTTCTTT. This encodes CASSIDYGSANTEAFF.

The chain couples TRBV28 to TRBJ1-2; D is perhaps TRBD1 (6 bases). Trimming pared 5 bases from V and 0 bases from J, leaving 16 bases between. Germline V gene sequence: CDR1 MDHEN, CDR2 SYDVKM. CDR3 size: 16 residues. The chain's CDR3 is CASSTPGVGANYGYTF. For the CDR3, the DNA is TGTGCCAGCAGTACCCCAGGGGTGGGAGCTAACTATGGCTACACCTTC.

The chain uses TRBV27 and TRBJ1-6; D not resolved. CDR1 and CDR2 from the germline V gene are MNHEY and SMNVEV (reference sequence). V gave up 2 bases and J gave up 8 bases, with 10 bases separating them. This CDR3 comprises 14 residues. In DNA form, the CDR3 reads TGTGCCAGCAGTTTAGGGTTACGGGATTCACCCCTCCACTTT. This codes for CASSLGLRDSPLHF.